This paragraph reports one TCR beta chain. The sample belongs to a study of blood T cell repertoires in COVID-19. V shed 6 bases and J shed 4 bases, with 10 bases lying between them. CDR1 is MDHEN, CDR2 SYDVKM, per germline. The CDR3 is made up of 13 amino acids. Assay used: immunoSEQ multiplex PCR; TCRdb lists only in-frame clones, some missing. Altogether 200,000 or so clones are present, roughly 88% being singletons, with the ten largest covering about 4%. This sequence originates from a woman between 35 and 50 years old with acute COVID-19. This chain connects TRBV28 to TRBJ1-5; D remains ambiguous. Sequenced input: PBMCs or T cells enriched from blood (not recorded which). CDR3 loop: CASSFEGNQPQHF. CDR3 bases: TGTGCCAGCAGCTTTGAGGGTAATCAGCCCCAGCATTTT.